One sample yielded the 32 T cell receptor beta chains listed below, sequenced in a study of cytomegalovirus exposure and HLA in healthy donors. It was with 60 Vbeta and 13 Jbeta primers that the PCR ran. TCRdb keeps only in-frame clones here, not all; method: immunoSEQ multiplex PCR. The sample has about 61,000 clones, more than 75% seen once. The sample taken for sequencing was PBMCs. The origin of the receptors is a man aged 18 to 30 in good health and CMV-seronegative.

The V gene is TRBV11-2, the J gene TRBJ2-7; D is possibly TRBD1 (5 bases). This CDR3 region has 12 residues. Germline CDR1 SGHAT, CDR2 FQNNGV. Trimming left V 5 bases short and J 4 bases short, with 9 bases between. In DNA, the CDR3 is TGTGCCAGCAGCGGTCAGGGTTACGAGCAGTACTTC. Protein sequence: CASSGQGYEQYF.

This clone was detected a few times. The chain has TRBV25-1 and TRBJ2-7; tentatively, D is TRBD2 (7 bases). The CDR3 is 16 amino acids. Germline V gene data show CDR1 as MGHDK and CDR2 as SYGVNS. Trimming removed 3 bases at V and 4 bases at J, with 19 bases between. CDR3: CASSDGGGSKRYEQYF. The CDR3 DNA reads TGTGCCAGCAGTGATGGGGGCGGGAGCAAGAGGTACGAGCAGTACTTC.

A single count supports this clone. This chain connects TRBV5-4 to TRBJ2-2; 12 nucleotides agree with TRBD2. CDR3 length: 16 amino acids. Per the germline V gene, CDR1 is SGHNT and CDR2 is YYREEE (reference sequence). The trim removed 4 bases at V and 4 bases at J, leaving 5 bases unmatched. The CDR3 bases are TGTGCCAGCAGCGTGACTAGCGGGGGTGGCACCGGGGAGCTGTTTTTT. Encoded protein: CASSVTSGGGTGELFF.

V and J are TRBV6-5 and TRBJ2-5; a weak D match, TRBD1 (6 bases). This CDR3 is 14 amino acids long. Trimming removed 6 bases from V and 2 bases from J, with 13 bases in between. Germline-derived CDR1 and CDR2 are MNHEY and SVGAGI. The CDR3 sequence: CASSQQGPQETQYF. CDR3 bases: TGTGCCAGCAGCCAACAGGGTCCTCAAGAGACCCAGTACTTC.

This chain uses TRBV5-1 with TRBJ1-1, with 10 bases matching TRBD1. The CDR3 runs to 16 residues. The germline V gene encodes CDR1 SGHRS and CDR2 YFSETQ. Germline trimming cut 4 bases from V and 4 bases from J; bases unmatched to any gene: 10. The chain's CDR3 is CASSIRQGARGTEAFF. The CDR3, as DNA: TGCGCCAGCAGCATCCGACAGGGGGCGCGCGGCACTGAAGCTTTCTTT.

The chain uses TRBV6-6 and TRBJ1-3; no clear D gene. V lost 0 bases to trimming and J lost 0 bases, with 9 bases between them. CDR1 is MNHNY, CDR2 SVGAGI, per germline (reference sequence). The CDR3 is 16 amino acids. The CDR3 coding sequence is TGTGCCAGCAGTTACTCATTCGGGGACTCTGGAAACACCATATATTTT. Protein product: CASSYSFGDSGNTIYF.

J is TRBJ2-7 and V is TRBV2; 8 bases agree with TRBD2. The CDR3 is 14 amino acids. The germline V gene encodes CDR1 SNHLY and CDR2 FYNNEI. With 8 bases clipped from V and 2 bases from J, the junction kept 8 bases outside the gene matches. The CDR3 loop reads CASYLSGTAYEQYF. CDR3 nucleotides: TGTGCCAGCTACCTTAGCGGGACCGCCTACGAGCAGTACTTC.

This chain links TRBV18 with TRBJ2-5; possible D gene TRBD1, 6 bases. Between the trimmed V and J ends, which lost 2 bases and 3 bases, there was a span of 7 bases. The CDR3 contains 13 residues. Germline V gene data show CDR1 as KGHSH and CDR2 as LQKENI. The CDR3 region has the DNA TGTGCCAGCTCACCAGGACAGAAAGAGACCCAGTACTTC. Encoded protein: CASSPGQKETQYF.

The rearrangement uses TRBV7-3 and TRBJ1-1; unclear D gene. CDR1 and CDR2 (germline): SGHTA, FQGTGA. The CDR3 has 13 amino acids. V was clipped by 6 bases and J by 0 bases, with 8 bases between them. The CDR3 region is CASRRALNTEAFF. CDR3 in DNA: TGTGCCAGCAGGCGGGCTTTGAACACTGAAGCTTTCTTT.

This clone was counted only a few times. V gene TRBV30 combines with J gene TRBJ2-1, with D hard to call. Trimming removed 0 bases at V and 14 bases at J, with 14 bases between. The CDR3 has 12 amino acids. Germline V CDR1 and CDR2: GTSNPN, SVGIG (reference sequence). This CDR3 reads CAWSVSAQVKFF. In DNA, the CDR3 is TGTGCCTGGAGTGTATCGGCGCAGGTAAAGTTCTTC.

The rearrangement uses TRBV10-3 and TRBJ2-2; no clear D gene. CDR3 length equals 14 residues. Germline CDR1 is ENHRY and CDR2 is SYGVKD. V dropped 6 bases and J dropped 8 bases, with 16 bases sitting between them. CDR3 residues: CAISADQLGGELFF. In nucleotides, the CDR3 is TGTGCCATCAGCGCTGACCAGCTCGGGGGGGAGCTGTTTTTT.

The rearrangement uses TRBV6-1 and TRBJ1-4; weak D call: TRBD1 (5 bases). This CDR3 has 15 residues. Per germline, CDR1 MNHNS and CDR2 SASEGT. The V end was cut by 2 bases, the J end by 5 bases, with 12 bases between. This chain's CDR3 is CASSEPGNPNEKLFF. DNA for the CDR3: TGTGCCAGCAGTGAACCAGGGAACCCCAATGAAAAACTGTTTTTT.

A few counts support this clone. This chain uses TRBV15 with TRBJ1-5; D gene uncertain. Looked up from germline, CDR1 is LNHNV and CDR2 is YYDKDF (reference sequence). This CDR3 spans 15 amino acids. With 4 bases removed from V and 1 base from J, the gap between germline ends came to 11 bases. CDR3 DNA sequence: TGTGCCACCAGCAAGACAACAGAGAGCAATCAGCCCCAGCATTTT. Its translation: CATSKTTESNQPQHF.

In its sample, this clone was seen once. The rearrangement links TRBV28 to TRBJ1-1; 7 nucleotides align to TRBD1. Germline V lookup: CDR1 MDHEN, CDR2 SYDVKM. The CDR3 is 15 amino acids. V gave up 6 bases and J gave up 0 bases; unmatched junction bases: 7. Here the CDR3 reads CASRIQGTMNTEAFF. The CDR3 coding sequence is TGTGCCAGCAGGATACAGGGGACCATGAACACTGAAGCTTTCTTT.

This CDR3 is CASSPLTGVTEAFF. CDR3 nucleotides: TGCGCCAGCAGTCCTTTAACAGGGGTCACTGAAGCTTTCTTT. The rearrangement joins TRBV4-1 to TRBJ1-1, with 7 bases identical to TRBD1. Germline assignment: CDR1 MGHRA and CDR2 YSYEKL. Germline trimming cut 6 bases from V and 4 bases from J; bases unmatched to any gene: 8. This CDR3 region has 14 residues.

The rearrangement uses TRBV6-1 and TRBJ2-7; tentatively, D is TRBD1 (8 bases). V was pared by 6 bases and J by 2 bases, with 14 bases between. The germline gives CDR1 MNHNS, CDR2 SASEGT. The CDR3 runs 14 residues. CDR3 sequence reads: CASSLQGGTYEQYF. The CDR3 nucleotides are TGTGCCAGCAGCCTACAGGGGGGGACCTACGAGCAGTACTTC.

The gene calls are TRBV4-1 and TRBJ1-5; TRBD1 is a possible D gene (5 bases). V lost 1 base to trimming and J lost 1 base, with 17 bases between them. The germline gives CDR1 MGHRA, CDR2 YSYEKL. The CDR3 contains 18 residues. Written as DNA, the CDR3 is TGCGCCAGCAGCCAAGCCCCTTGGCCAAAGGGGAGCAATCAGCCCCAGCATTTT. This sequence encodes CASSQAPWPKGSNQPQHF.

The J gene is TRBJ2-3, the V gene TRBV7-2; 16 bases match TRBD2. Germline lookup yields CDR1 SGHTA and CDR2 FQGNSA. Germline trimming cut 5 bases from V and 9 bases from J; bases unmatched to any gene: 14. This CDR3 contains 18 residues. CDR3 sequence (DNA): TGTGCCAGCAGCGGGCAGGGACTAGCGGGGGGGGGCCCCCCCACGCAGTATTTT. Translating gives CASSGQGLAGGGPPTQYF.

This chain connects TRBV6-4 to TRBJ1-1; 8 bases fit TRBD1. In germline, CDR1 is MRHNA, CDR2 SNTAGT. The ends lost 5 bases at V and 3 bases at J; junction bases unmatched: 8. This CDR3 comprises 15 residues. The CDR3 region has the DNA TGTGCCAGCAGTCCTCAGGGGGCATTGTACACTGAAGCTTTCTTT. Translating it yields CASSPQGALYTEAFF.

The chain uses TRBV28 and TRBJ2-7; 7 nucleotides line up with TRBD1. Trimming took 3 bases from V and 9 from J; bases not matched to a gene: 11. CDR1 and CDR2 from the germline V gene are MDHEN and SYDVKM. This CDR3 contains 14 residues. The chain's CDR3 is CASSFGDSLLGQYF. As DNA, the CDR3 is TGTGCCAGCAGTTTTGGGGACAGCCTACTCGGGCAGTACTTC. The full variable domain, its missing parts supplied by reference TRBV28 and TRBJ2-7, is DVKVTQSSRYLVKRTGEKVFLECVQDMDHENMFWYRQDPGLGLRLIYFSYDVKMKEKGDIPEGYSVSREKKERFSLILESASTNQTSMYLCASSFGDSLLGQYFGPGTRLTVT.

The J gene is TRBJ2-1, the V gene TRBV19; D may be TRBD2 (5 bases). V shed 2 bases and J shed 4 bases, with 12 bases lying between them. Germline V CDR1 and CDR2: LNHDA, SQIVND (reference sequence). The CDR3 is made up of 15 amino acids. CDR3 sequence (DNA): TGTGCCAGTAGTATACGTGAAGGGAGATACAATGAGCAGTTCTTC. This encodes CASSIREGRYNEQFF.

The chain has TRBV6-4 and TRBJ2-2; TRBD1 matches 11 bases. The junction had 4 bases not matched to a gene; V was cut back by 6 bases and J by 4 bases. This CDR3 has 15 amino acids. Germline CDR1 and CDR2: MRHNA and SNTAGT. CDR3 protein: CASSPGTGGTGELFF. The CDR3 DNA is TGTGCCAGCAGCCCCGGGACAGGGGGCACCGGGGAGCTGTTTTTT.

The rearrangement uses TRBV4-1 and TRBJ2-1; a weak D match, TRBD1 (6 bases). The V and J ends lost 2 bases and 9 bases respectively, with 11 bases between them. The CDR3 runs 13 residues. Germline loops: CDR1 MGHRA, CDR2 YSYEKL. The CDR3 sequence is CASSQQQGREQFF. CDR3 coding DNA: TGCGCCAGCAGCCAACAACAGGGTCGTGAGCAGTTCTTC.

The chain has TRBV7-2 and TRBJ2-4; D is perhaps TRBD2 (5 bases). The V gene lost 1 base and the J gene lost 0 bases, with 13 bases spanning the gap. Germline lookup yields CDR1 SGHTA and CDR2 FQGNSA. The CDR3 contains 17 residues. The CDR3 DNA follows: TGTGCCAGCAGCTTAGACGGCTCGGGGAAAGCCAAAAACATTCAGTACTTC. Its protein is CASSLDGSGKAKNIQYF.

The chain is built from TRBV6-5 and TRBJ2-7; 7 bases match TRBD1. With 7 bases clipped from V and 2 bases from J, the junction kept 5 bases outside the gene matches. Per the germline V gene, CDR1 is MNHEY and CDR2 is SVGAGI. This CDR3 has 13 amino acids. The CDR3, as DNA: TGTGCCAGCACCGGACAGGTCCCCTACGAGCAGTACTTC. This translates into CASTGQVPYEQYF.

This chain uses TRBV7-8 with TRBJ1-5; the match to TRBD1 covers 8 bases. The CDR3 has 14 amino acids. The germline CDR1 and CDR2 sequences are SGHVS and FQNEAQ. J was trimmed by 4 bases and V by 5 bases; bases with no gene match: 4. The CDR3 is CASSPGQGNQPQHF. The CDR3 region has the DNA TGTGCCAGCAGCCCTGGACAGGGTAATCAGCCCCAGCATTTT.

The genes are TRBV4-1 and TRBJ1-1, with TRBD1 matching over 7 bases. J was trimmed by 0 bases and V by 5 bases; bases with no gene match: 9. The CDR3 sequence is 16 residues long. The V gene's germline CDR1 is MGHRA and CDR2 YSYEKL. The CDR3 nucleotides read TGCGCCAGCAGCTCAACAGGGGCCCTCATGAACACTGAAGCTTTCTTT. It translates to CASSSTGALMNTEAFF.

The CDR3 is CASSRETGGSETQYF. The CDR3 bases are TGTGCCAGCAGCCGCGAGACAGGGGGCTCAGAGACCCAGTACTTC. The V call is TRBV4-2, the J call TRBJ2-5; 10 nucleotides line up with TRBD1. Germline values: CDR1 LGHNA, CDR2 YNFKEQ. The CDR3 sequence is 15 residues long. V gave up 4 bases and J gave up 4 bases; unmatched junction bases: 6.

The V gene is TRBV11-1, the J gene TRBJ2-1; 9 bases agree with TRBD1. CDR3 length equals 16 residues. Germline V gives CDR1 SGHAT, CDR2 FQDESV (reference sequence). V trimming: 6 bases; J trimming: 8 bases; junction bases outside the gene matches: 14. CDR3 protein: CASRYAPGQGHDEQFF. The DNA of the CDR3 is TGTGCCAGCAGATACGCTCCGGGACAGGGTCACGATGAGCAGTTCTTC.

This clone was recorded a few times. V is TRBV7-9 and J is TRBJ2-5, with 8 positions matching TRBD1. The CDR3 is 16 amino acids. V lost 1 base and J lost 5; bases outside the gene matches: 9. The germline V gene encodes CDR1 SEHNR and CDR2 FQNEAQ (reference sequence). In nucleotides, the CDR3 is TGTGCCAGCAGCTTAGAGGCAGGGGGCGAGAGGGAGACCCAGTACTTC. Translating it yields CASSLEAGGERETQYF. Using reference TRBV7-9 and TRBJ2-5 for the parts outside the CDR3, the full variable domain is DTGVSQNPRHKITKRGQNVTFRCDPISEHNRLYWYRQTLGQGPEFLTYFQNEAQLEKSRLLSDRFSAERPKGSFSTLEIQRTEQGDSAMYLCASSLEAGGERETQYFGPGTRLLVL.

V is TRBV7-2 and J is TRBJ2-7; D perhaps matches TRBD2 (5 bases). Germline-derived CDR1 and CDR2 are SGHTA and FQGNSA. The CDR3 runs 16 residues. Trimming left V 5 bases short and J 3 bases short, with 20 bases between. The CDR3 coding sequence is TGTGCCAGCAGCCCATTACCGGGAAGACTAAGCTACGAGCAGTACTTC. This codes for CASSPLPGRLSYEQYF.

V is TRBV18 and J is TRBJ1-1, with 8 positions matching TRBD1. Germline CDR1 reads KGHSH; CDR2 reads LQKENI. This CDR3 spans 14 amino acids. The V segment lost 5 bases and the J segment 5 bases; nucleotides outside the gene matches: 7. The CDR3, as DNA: TGTGCCAGCTCAGACAGGGGAGGGAAGACTGAAGCTTTCTTT. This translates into CASSDRGGKTEAFF.